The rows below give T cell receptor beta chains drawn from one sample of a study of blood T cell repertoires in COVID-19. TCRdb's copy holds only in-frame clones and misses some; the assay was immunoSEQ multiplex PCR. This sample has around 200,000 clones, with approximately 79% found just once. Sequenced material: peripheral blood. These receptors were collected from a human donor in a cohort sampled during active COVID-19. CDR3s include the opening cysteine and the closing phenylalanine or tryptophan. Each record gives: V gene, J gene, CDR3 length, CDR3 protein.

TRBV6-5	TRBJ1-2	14	CASSYSGEPGGYTF
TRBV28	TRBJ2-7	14	CASRNTGGAYEQYF
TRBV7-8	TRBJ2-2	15	CASRRDIQGTGELFF
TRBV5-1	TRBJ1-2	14	CASSAGTGNYGYTF
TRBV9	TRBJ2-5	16	CASSVASPSVQETQYF
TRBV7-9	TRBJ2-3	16	CASSPASGGITDTQYF
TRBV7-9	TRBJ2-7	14	CASSYSGASYEQYF
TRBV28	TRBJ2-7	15	CASSLGLEFPGEQYF
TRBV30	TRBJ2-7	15	CAWRGLAGMSYEQYF
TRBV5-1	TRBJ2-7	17	CASSLAPAGGPPGEQYF
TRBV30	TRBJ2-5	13	CAWTLGSVETQYF
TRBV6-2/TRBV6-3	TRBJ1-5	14	CASSPAWPHQPQHF
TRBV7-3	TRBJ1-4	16	CASSQRGGPTNEKLFF
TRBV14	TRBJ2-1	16	CASSQGLAGLWDEQFF
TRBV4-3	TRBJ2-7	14	CASSVRQGPYEQYF
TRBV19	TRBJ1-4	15	CASSIGRTAREKLFF
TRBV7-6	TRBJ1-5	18	CASSLGPGMREGNQPQHF
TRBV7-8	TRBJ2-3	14	CASSLNLAGDTQYF
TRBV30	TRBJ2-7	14	CAWSNPGLSYEQYF
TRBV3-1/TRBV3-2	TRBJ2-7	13	CASSLTSFGEQYF
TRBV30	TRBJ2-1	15	CAWREHRTALNEQFF
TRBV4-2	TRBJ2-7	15	CASSQEGTSGYEQYF
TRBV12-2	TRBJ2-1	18	CASRPGLAEPCSYNEQFF
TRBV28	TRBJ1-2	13	CATHRDTLFGYTF
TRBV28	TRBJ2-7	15	CASSQPRGNSYEQYF
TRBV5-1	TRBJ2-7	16	CASSLEWTGGLYEQYF
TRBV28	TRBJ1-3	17	CASSEGDRGNSGNTIYF
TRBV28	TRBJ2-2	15	CASRTSGTNTGELFF
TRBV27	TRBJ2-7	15	CASSGVTGLDYEQYF
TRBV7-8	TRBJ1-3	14	CASSLGQGRNTIYF
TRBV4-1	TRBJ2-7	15	CASSVGQGAMYEQYF
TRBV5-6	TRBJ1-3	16	CASSLVGGSSGNTIYF
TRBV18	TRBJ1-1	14	CASSPLSVNTEAFF
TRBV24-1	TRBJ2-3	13	CATRGRRTDTQYF
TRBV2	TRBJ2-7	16	CASSLQGMWGSYEQYF
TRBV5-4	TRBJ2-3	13	CASTVTGEDTQYF
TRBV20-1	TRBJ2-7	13	CSAGGTGGSIWYF
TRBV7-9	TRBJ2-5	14	CASSFPGTQETQYF
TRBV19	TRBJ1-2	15	CASSIDRGLNYGYTF
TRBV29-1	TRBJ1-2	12	CSGLTGLYGYTF